This entry features one T cell receptor (beta chain) sequence. Its antigen is not known. This record comes from a study of vaccination effects on CD4 cells after COVID-19. Germline values: CDR1 KGHDR, CDR2 SFDVKD. The CDR3 is 13 residues long. The V end lost 4 bases, the J end lost 3 bases, and 8 bases lay between the germline ends. Sequencing in the ViraFEST assay came after antigen-specific CD4+ T cells had been expanded with viral peptide pools, which were used to stimulate PBMC. Researchers isolated CD4+ T cells once approximately eleven days of culture had elapsed. Vaccine administered to participants consisted of two doses of either BNT162b2 or mRNA-1273. Method: immunoSEQ multiplex PCR; TCRdb's copy keeps in-frame clones and lacks some. Of 26,000 or so clones detected, approximately 83% appear once; the ten largest clones hold roughly 1.4%.

The gene calls are TRBV24-1 and TRBJ2-5, with D possibly being TRBD1 (6 bases). The source of this sequence is a human donor who received a COVID-19 vaccine. Some clones in this sample may be carry-over from other donors' samples. Source: CD4+ T cells from PBMCs cultured with HCoV-NL63 spike peptides, taken after COVID-19 vaccination. The CDR3 reads CATSEWTEETQYF. The DNA of the CDR3 is TGTGCCACCAGTGAGTGGACAGAAGAGACCCAGTACTTC.